One sample yielded the 15 T cell receptor beta chains listed below, sequenced in a study of OX40 agonist ivuxolimab in advanced cancers. Repertoires were generated with immunoSEQ multiplex PCR, while TCRdb's copy carries only in-frame clones and drops some. The table records 70,000 to 80,000 clones, around 88% of them present only once. The sample was CD4+ or CD8+ T cells sorted from blood, taken in a trial of the OX40 agonist ivuxolimab. The receptors here all came from an adult with an advanced solid tumor such as melanoma, head and neck, liver or kidney cancer.

The chain combines TRBV11-2 with TRBJ1-1; 8 positions match TRBD1. V was pared by 3 bases and J by 13 bases, with 13 bases of the junction left unmatched. This CDR3 region has 14 residues. CDR1 is SGHAT, CDR2 FQNNGV, per germline. CDR3 region: CASSFMDRVGRVFF. CDR3 sequence (DNA): TGTGCCAGCAGCTTCATGGACAGGGTCGGGCGAGTTTTCTTT.

This clone was observed a handful of times. Other DNA sequences in the same sample also yield this CDR3. The genes are TRBV28 and TRBJ1-1; D gene ambiguous. Looked up from germline, CDR1 is MDHEN and CDR2 is SYDVKM. This CDR3 region has 11 residues. With 5 bases removed from V and 5 bases from J, the gap between germline ends came to 6 bases. CDR3 in amino acids: CASSKRTEAFF. Written as DNA, the CDR3 is TGTGCCAGCAGTAAGAGGACTGAAGCTTTCTTT.

The rearrangement joins TRBV6-1 to TRBJ2-3; 8 bases match TRBD1. The germline V gene encodes CDR1 MNHNS and CDR2 SASEGT. The CDR3 has 17 amino acids. J lost 4 bases, V lost 4 bases, and 13 bases had no gene match. CDR3 DNA: TGTGCCAGCAGTGGCCCCTCAGGGACAGGTAGGGCAGATACGCAGTATTTT. As protein: CASSGPSGTGRADTQYF.

V is TRBV2 and J is TRBJ2-6; D might be TRBD2 (5 bases). The CDR3 is 18 residues long. Trimming cost V 4 bases and J 1 base, with 17 bases left between them. CDR1 SNHLY and CDR2 FYNNEI come from the germline V gene. The CDR3 here is CASSARTWAVSGANVLTF. Written as DNA, the CDR3 is TGTGCCAGCAGTGCGAGGACTTGGGCAGTTTCTGGGGCCAACGTCCTGACTTTC.

This chain connects TRBV4-3 to TRBJ2-7; perhaps TRBD1 as D (6 bases). Per germline, CDR1 LGHNA and CDR2 YSLEER. V was shortened by 0 bases and J by 0 bases, with 21 bases between the two germline ends. The CDR3 runs 19 residues. The CDR3, as DNA: TGCGCCAGCAGCCAAGAAGGTTTCGGTTTCCCGGACAGCTCCTACGAGCAGTACTTC. This sequence encodes CASSQEGFGFPDSSYEQYF.

This rearrangement joins TRBV28 to TRBJ2-3; tentatively, D is TRBD1 or TRBD2 (5 bases each). The germline gives CDR1 MDHEN, CDR2 SYDVKM. This CDR3 has 16 amino acids. Trimming cost V 4 bases and J 3 bases, with 17 bases left between them. This CDR3 is CASSSAYGAGTDTQYF. The DNA of the CDR3 is TGTGCCAGCAGTTCCGCTTACGGGGCTGGGACAGATACGCAGTATTTT. Combining the CDR3 with reference TRBV28 and TRBJ2-3 gives the whole variable domain DVKVTQSSRYLVKRTGEKVFLECVQDMDHENMFWYRQDPGLGLRLIYFSYDVKMKEKGDIPEGYSVSREKKERFSLILESASTNQTSMYLCASSSAYGAGTDTQYFGPGTRLTVL.

The chain combines TRBV11-2 with TRBJ2-5; 8 positions agree with TRBD2. CDR1 is SGHAT, CDR2 FQNNGV, per germline. This CDR3 spans 17 amino acids. V lost 5 bases and J lost 5; bases outside the gene matches: 16. CDR3 amino acids: CASSPGVSSGRRETQYF. In DNA form, the CDR3 reads TGTGCCAGCAGCCCCGGGGTTTCGAGCGGGAGACGGGAGACCCAGTACTTC.

The chain recombines TRBV7-2 with TRBJ2-7; D is possibly TRBD1 or TRBD2 (5 bases each). The germline gives CDR1 SGHTA, CDR2 FQGNSA. CDR3 length: 13 residues. Trimming removed 2 bases from V and 5 bases from J, with 10 bases in between. The CDR3 DNA sequence: TGTGCCAGCAGCTTATTGGGGGTTCACGAGCAGTACTTC. Its translation is CASSLLGVHEQYF.

The rearrangement uses TRBV2 and TRBJ2-2; perhaps TRBD2 as D (6 bases). The germline gives CDR1 SNHLY, CDR2 FYNNEI. The CDR3 is made up of 13 amino acids. V lost 8 bases to trimming and J lost 5 bases, with 12 bases between them. The CDR3 coding sequence is TGTGCCAGCCGACTAGGCGAGACCGGGGAGCTGTTTTTT. This translates into CASRLGETGELFF.

This clone has a handful of counts. The rearrangement joins TRBV19 to TRBJ1-2; D possibly corresponds to TRBD1 (5 bases). The germline CDR1 and CDR2 sequences are LNHDA and SQIVND (reference sequence). The CDR3 is 14 residues long. The V end was cut by 9 bases, the J end by 2 bases, with 16 bases between. CDR3 residues: CARETGLFNYGYTF. CDR3 DNA sequence: TGTGCCAGGGAGACGGGACTTTTCAACTATGGCTACACCTTC.

J is TRBJ2-1 and V is TRBV7-8; D not certain. V lost 4 bases to trimming and J lost 1 base, with 11 bases between them. The CDR3 length is 15 residues. CDR1 is SGHVS and CDR2 is FQNEAQ in the germline V gene. CDR3 sequence: CASSSPSRSYNEQFF. CDR3 coding DNA: TGTGCCAGCAGCTCCCCCTCGAGATCCTACAATGAGCAGTTCTTC.

The rearrangement links TRBV7-6 to TRBJ1-4; no reliable D call. The germline V gene encodes CDR1 SGHVS and CDR2 FNYEAQ. CDR3 length equals 18 residues. V gave up 1 base and J gave up 0 bases, with 15 bases separating them. The CDR3 DNA sequence: TGTGCCAGCAGCTTAGTGTCCGGGTTTGGTTCAACTAATGAAAAACTGTTTTTT. This encodes CASSLVSGFGSTNEKLFF.

V and J are TRBV5-8 and TRBJ2-5; the match to TRBD1 covers 8 bases. Looked up from germline, CDR1 is SGHTS and CDR2 is YDEGEE. With 9 bases clipped from V and 4 bases from J, the junction kept 14 bases outside the gene matches. The CDR3 covers 15 residues. The CDR3 DNA is TGTGCCACCTTGGAGGACAGGGCAGGGGGAGAGACCCAGTACTTC. It translates to CATLEDRAGGETQYF.

The rearrangement links TRBV6-1 to TRBJ1-3; 7 bases map to TRBD1. Germline V lookup: CDR1 MNHNS, CDR2 SASEGT. The CDR3 loop spans 16 amino acids. The ends lost 3 bases at V and 0 bases at J; junction bases unmatched: 5. Written as DNA, the CDR3 is TGTGCCAGCAGTGAGGCGACAGGGCTCTCTGGAAACACCATATATTTT. Its protein is CASSEATGLSGNTIYF.

V gene TRBV6-5 combines with J gene TRBJ2-3; 8 bases line up with TRBD2. The junction had 4 bases not matched to a gene; V was cut back by 5 bases and J by 0 bases. Germline assignment: CDR1 MNHEY and CDR2 SVGAGI. CDR3 length: 15 amino acids. CDR3 nucleotide sequence: TGTGCCAGCAGTATCAGCGGGGGTAGCACAGATACGCAGTATTTT. Residues: CASSISGGSTDTQYF.